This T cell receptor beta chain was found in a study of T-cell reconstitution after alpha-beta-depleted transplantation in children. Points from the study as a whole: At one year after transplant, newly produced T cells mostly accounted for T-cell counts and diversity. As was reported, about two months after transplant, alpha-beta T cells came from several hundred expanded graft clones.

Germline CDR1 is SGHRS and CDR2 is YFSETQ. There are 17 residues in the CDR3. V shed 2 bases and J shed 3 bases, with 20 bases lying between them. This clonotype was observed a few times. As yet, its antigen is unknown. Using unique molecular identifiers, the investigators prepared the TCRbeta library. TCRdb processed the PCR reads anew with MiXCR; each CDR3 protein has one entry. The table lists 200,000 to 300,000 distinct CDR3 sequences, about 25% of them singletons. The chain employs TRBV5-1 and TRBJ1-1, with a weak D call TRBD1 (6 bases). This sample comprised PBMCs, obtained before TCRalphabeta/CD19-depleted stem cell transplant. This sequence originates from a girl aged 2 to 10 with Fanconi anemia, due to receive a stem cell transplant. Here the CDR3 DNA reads TGCGCCAGCAGCTTTACGGGACAAGGAATTATGGACACTGAAGCTTTCTTT. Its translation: CASSFTGQGIMDTEAFF.